This is a list of T cell receptor beta chains from one sample in a study of blood T cell repertoires in COVID-19. Profiling relied on immunoSEQ multiplex PCR, and the TCRdb table lists in-frame clones only, not all of them. The profile shows about 270,000 clones, roughly 86% of them singletons. Sequencing was done on a sample of peripheral blood. These receptor sequences come from a middle-aged man who had recovered from COVID-19. Each CDR3 is given with its conserved first and last residue.

v_gene	j_gene	CDR3aa
TRBV12-3/TRBV12-4	TRBJ1-3	CASSLRNTIYF
TRBV19	TRBJ2-1	CATSQGNSYNEQFF
TRBV6-6	TRBJ1-1	CASSPTDRGGSLAEAFF
TRBV5-4	TRBJ1-2	CASKEPRESYGYTF
TRBV27	TRBJ1-1	CASRGGRATEAFF
TRBV3-1/TRBV3-2	TRBJ1-2	CASSLARLEWGYTF
TRBV25-1	TRBJ2-7	CASGAAGRTYEQYF
TRBV7-6	TRBJ2-1	CASSPSRAVRADEQFF
TRBV6-5	TRBJ1-5	CASSQTVGLGAQHF
TRBV5-1	TRBJ2-7	CASSLAGGEQYF
TRBV10-3	TRBJ1-6	CAISEGATRGQSSYNSPLHF
TRBV7-9	TRBJ2-1	CASSPGLAGGSLEQFF
TRBV7-3	TRBJ2-1	CASSLGGGPTIEQFF
TRBV7-2	TRBJ2-2	CASSLSGNPTGELFF
TRBV10-2	TRBJ1-1	CASQGASAFF
TRBV27	TRBJ1-4	CASSWCWDPGHTNEKLFF
TRBV25-1	TRBJ1-2	CASLDRAGYGYTF
TRBV5-1	TRBJ2-1	CASSSGGRAPVEQFF
TRBV5-1	TRBJ2-3	CASSDRTGDRMGTQYF
TRBV7-8	TRBJ1-1	CASSRGGGVGPEAFF
TRBV6-5	TRBJ2-3	CASSPGGPRDTQYF
TRBV11-2	TRBJ2-3	CASSLRGSGGPGDTQYF
TRBV6-2/TRBV6-3	TRBJ2-1	CASSYSLVEQFF
TRBV6-6	TRBJ2-5	CASSLPGVETQYF
TRBV6-2/TRBV6-3	TRBJ2-3	CASSLEDTQYF
TRBV19	TRBJ2-4	CASSIRDRMKNIQYF
TRBV2	TRBJ2-5	CASSFTGLRNQETQYF
TRBV4-1	TRBJ1-4	CASSPALSAGAISPFNEKLFF
TRBV4-3	TRBJ2-2	CASRGRLSTGELFF
TRBV6-6	TRBJ1-2	CASRDTGSNYGYTF
TRBV6-5	TRBJ2-3	CASTRLAGVADTQYF
TRBV19	TRBJ1-3	CATRDGGTSGNTIYF
TRBV6-5	TRBJ2-7	CASSHPGTYEQYF
TRBV5-1	TRBJ2-5	CASSLSGRGVETQYF
TRBV10-3	TRBJ1-3	CATSPGTGTNTIYF
TRBV7-2	TRBJ2-2	CASSLMGGSSRELFF
TRBV2	TRBJ1-5	CASRQNNQPQHF
TRBV30	TRBJ2-7	CAWNVGQSFSYEQYF
TRBV7-2	TRBJ2-3	CASSLKILAGSTDTQYF
TRBV2	TRBJ1-2	CASSEVGAGSYGYTF
TRBV7-8	TRBJ1-6	CASSLLGQGLFHLHF
TRBV6-5	TRBJ2-3	CASRIQQGSTDTQYF
TRBV7-9	TRBJ1-6	CASSKDTAYNSPLHF
TRBV19	TRBJ2-2	CASTNPGTNTGELFF
TRBV5-4	TRBJ2-2	CASSLARRDLYPTNTGELFF
TRBV9	TRBJ1-6	CASSSMTGNSPLHF
TRBV7-9	TRBJ1-1	CASSSFAQRGQGNTEAFF
TRBV6-2/TRBV6-3	TRBJ1-2	CASSYSPGVAGYTF
TRBV20-1	TRBJ1-1	CSASGRDWTEAFF
TRBV12-5	TRBJ1-3	CASGLVLDLSGGNTIYF
TRBV7-2	TRBJ2-3	CASSYLSGTSGSEGTQYF
TRBV7-2	TRBJ2-1	CASSLRELAGVNQFF
TRBV2	TRBJ2-3	CASKETSGTRTDTQYF
TRBV7-2	TRBJ2-7	CASSHNSGEFYEQYF
TRBV19	TRBJ2-7	CASSSTSGRVQYYEQYF